The clone carrying this TCR beta chain was picked up a small number of times. This specimen comes from a study of T-cell reconstitution after alpha-beta-depleted transplantation in children. Library preparation (for TCRbeta) was performed with unique molecular identifiers. TCRdb called the PCR reads again in MiXCR, with one record for every CDR3 protein. The data show approximately 590,000 distinct CDR3 sequences, with about 10% seen just once and less than 5% held by the top ten. Losses at the gene ends were 3 bases for V and 7 bases for J; bases not matched to a gene: 6. The CDR3 contains 15 residues. Germline lookup yields CDR1 KGHSH and CDR2 LQKENI.

The specimen comprised PBMCs from the stem cell graft donor, sampled from the stem cell graft. This receptor was obtained from a human donor who donated a stem cell graft to a child with acute myeloid leukemia. V gene TRBV18 combines with J gene TRBJ2-1; 10 bases match TRBD2. As DNA, the CDR3 is TGTGCCAGCTCACCCCTAAGCGGGAGGGTGAATGAGCAGTTCTTC. It yields the protein CASSPLSGRVNEQFF.